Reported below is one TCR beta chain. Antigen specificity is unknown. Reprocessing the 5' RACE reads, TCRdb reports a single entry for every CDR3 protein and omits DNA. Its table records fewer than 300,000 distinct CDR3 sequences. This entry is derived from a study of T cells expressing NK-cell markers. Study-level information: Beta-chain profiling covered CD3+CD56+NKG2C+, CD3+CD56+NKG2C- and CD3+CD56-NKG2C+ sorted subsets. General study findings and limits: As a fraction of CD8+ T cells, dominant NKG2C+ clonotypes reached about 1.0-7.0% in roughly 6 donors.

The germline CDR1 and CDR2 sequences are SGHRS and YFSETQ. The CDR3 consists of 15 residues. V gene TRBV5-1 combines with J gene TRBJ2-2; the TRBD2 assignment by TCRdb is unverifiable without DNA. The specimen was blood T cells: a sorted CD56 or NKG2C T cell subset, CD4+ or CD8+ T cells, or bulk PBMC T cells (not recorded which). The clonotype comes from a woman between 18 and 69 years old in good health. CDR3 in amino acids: CASSLIAGASGELFF.